These 15 T cell receptor beta chains were sequenced from one sample in a study of spatial heterogeneity in lung cancer. As for time point: blood at routine non-recurrence follow-up after resection. TCRdb itself ran the 5' RACE reads through MiXCR, one entry per CDR3 protein. In the table there are some 46,000 distinct CDR3 sequences, 10% to 15% of which are singletons. The sample was PBMCs, taken at follow-up. These receptors were obtained from a male donor with early-stage non-small cell lung cancer.

This clonotype occurred many times. This sequence joins TRBV10-3 and TRBJ1-4, with D perhaps matching TRBD1 (5 bases). Germline V gives CDR1 ENHRY, CDR2 SYGVKD. The V end was cut by 8 bases, the J end by 1 base, with 11 bases between. CDR3 length: 14 residues. The CDR3 nucleotides read TGTGCCATCTCTCGAGGGGAAACTAATGAAAAACTGTTTTTT. Protein product: CAISRGETNEKLFF.

Ten or more counts support this clonotype. In DNA form, the CDR3 reads TGCGCCAGCAGCCAAGTTTTCAGGGACACTGAAGCTTTCTTT. This sequence encodes CASSQVFRDTEAFF. V and J are TRBV4-1 and TRBJ1-1; a weak D match, TRBD1 (5 bases). Germline loops: CDR1 MGHRA, CDR2 YSYEKL. CDR3 length: 14 residues. V was shortened by 1 base and J by 3 bases, with 9 bases between the two germline ends.

This clonotype was seen a few times. This chain uses TRBV5-1 with TRBJ1-6; TRBD1 is a possible D gene (5 bases). The V end lost 0 bases, the J end lost 8 bases, and 12 bases lay between the germline ends. CDR1 and CDR2 (germline): SGHRS, YFSETQ. The CDR3 is made up of 15 amino acids. The CDR3 DNA is TGCGCCAGCAGCTTGGCGCCTAGGGACGATTCACCCCTCCACTTT. Amino acid sequence: CASSLAPRDDSPLHF.

This clonotype has a handful of counts. The chain couples TRBV7-2 to TRBJ1-5; D is uncertain. Per the germline V gene, CDR1 is SGHTA and CDR2 is FQGNSA. Deletions cut 6 bases from V and 8 bases from J, with 17 bases between. The CDR3 consists of 14 residues. CDR3 residues: CASSSYAPTEPQHF. The CDR3 region has the DNA TGTGCCAGCAGTTCTTATGCCCCGACGGAGCCCCAGCATTTT. Based on the CDR3 plus reference TRBV7-2 and TRBJ1-5, the full variable domain is GAGVSQSPSNKVTEKGKDVELRCDPISGHTALYWYRQSLGQGLEFLIYFQGNSAPDKSGLPSDRFSAERTGGSVSTLTIQRTQQEDSAVYLCASSSYAPTEPQHFGDGTRLSIL.

Ten or more counts support this clonotype. The rearrangement joins TRBV18 to TRBJ1-1; 9 bases agree with TRBD1. The germline gives CDR1 KGHSH, CDR2 LQKENI. CDR3 length: 16 amino acids. After removal of 3 bases from V and 5 bases from J, the junction contained 10 bases not matched to a gene. CDR3 protein: CASSPPGTGSYTEAFF. The DNA of the CDR3 is TGTGCCAGCTCACCCCCGGGGACAGGGAGTTATACTGAAGCTTTCTTT.

The table lists this clonotype with many counts. The J gene is TRBJ2-3, the V gene TRBV4-3; 7 nucleotides line up with TRBD2. Trimming at V came to 1 base and at J to 6 bases, leaving 4 bases not matched to a gene. Germline V gives CDR1 LGHNA, CDR2 YSLEER. CDR3 length equals 14 residues. This CDR3 reads CASSQALAADTQYF. The CDR3 bases are TGCGCCAGCAGCCAAGCTCTAGCGGCGGATACGCAGTATTTT.

The chain employs TRBV20-1 and TRBJ2-7, with D perhaps matching TRBD1 (6 bases). The length of the CDR3 is 13 residues. Germline V gene data show CDR1 as DFQATT and CDR2 as SNEGSKA (reference sequence). V lost 0 bases and J lost 5, with 11 bases in between. The CDR3 region has the DNA TGCAGTGCTAGAGATGGGACAACTGACGAGCAGTACTTC. It translates to CSARDGTTDEQYF.

The V and J genes are TRBV5-1 and TRBJ2-3; 10 positions match TRBD1. The J segment lost 2 bases and the V segment lost 4 bases, leaving 1 base of the junction unmatched. The length of the CDR3 is 14 residues. CDR1 and CDR2 (germline): SGHRS, YFSETQ. The CDR3 coding sequence is TGCGCCAGCAGCGGGACAGGGGCCACAGATACGCAGTATTTT. Amino acid sequence: CASSGTGATDTQYF.

The V call is TRBV6-5, the J call TRBJ1-2; tentative D call: TRBD1 (6 bases). CDR1 is MNHEY and CDR2 is SVGAGI in the germline V gene. The V end was cut by 8 bases, the J end by 4 bases, with 11 bases between. The CDR3 contains 12 residues. This CDR3 is CASRGGGYGYTF. Here the CDR3 DNA reads TGTGCCAGCCGAGGGGGTGGCTATGGCTACACCTTC.

V gene TRBV5-5 combines with J gene TRBJ2-5, with D unclear. Looked up from germline, CDR1 is SGHKS and CDR2 is YYEKEE (reference sequence). V gave up 0 bases and J gave up 2 bases, with 8 bases separating them. The CDR3 sequence is 14 residues long. The CDR3 nucleotides are TGTGCCAGCAGCTTGGAGGGCCTACAAGAGACCCAGTACTTC. Its translation is CASSLEGLQETQYF.

This clonotype was recorded a few times. This rearrangement joins TRBV11-2 to TRBJ2-7; TRBD2 is a possible D gene (6 bases). Germline loops: CDR1 SGHAT, CDR2 FQNNGV. The CDR3 contains 15 residues. The ends were cut back, 2 bases at V and 6 bases at J, with 17 bases in the middle. This CDR3 reads CASSLQSRGLGEQYF. Written as DNA, the CDR3 is TGTGCCAGCAGCTTACAATCGCGGGGTTTAGGCGAGCAGTACTTC.

This clonotype was counted a few times. The chain is built from TRBV12-3 or TRBV12-4 and TRBJ1-3; no reliable D call. This CDR3 region has 12 residues. Trimming pared 3 bases from V and 4 bases from J, leaving 4 bases between. CDR3: CASSFGGNTIYF. CDR3 in DNA: TGTGCCAGCAGTTTCGGAGGAAACACCATATATTTT.

The chain has TRBV20-1 and TRBJ2-2; TRBD2 aligns across 8 bases. Germline V gives CDR1 DFQATT, CDR2 SNEGSKA (reference sequence). V lost 6 bases and J lost 6; bases outside the gene matches: 6. The CDR3 spans 13 residues. Here the CDR3 reads CSARRTSPGELFF. The CDR3 bases are TGCAGTGCGAGAAGGACTAGCCCCGGGGAGCTGTTTTTT.

This clonotype was seen a few times. The chain joins TRBV9 to TRBJ1-1; D remains ambiguous. The germline gives CDR1 SGDLS, CDR2 YYNGEE. V lost 0 bases to trimming and J lost 3 bases, with 9 bases between them. This CDR3 spans 14 amino acids. The CDR3 loop reads CASSVDWADTEAFF. The DNA of the CDR3 is TGTGCCAGCAGCGTAGATTGGGCCGACACTGAAGCTTTCTTT.

The gene calls are TRBV6-2 or TRBV6-3 and TRBJ2-3; 10 positions agree with TRBD2. CDR1 is MNHEY and CDR2 is SVGEGT in the germline V gene. V lost 4 bases, J lost 3 bases, and 7 bases stayed unmatched. CDR3 size: 16 residues. The CDR3 sequence: CASSSHTSGKTDTQYF. The CDR3 region has the DNA TGTGCCAGCAGTTCCCATACTAGCGGGAAAACAGATACGCAGTATTTT.